This T cell receptor (beta chain) stems from a study of monozygotic twins with inflammatory bowel disease. TCRdb reanalyzed the 5' RACE reads and collapses them to one entry per CDR3 protein, without DNA. This sample's table has a few hundred thousand distinct CDR3 sequences. Germline V gene lookup returns CDR1 MNHEY and CDR2 SVGAGI. The CDR3 loop spans 16 amino acids. No sorting of T cells preceded isolation of total RNA from whole blood. The clonotype was recovered from a human donor with ulcerative colitis or Crohn's disease, or a healthy co-twin of an affected twin (not recorded which). Sequencing input: blood. The V call is TRBV6-5, the J call TRBJ1-3; the D call from TCRdb, TRBD1, cannot be confirmed without DNA. CDR3 in amino acids: CASSYRNPLSGNTIYF.